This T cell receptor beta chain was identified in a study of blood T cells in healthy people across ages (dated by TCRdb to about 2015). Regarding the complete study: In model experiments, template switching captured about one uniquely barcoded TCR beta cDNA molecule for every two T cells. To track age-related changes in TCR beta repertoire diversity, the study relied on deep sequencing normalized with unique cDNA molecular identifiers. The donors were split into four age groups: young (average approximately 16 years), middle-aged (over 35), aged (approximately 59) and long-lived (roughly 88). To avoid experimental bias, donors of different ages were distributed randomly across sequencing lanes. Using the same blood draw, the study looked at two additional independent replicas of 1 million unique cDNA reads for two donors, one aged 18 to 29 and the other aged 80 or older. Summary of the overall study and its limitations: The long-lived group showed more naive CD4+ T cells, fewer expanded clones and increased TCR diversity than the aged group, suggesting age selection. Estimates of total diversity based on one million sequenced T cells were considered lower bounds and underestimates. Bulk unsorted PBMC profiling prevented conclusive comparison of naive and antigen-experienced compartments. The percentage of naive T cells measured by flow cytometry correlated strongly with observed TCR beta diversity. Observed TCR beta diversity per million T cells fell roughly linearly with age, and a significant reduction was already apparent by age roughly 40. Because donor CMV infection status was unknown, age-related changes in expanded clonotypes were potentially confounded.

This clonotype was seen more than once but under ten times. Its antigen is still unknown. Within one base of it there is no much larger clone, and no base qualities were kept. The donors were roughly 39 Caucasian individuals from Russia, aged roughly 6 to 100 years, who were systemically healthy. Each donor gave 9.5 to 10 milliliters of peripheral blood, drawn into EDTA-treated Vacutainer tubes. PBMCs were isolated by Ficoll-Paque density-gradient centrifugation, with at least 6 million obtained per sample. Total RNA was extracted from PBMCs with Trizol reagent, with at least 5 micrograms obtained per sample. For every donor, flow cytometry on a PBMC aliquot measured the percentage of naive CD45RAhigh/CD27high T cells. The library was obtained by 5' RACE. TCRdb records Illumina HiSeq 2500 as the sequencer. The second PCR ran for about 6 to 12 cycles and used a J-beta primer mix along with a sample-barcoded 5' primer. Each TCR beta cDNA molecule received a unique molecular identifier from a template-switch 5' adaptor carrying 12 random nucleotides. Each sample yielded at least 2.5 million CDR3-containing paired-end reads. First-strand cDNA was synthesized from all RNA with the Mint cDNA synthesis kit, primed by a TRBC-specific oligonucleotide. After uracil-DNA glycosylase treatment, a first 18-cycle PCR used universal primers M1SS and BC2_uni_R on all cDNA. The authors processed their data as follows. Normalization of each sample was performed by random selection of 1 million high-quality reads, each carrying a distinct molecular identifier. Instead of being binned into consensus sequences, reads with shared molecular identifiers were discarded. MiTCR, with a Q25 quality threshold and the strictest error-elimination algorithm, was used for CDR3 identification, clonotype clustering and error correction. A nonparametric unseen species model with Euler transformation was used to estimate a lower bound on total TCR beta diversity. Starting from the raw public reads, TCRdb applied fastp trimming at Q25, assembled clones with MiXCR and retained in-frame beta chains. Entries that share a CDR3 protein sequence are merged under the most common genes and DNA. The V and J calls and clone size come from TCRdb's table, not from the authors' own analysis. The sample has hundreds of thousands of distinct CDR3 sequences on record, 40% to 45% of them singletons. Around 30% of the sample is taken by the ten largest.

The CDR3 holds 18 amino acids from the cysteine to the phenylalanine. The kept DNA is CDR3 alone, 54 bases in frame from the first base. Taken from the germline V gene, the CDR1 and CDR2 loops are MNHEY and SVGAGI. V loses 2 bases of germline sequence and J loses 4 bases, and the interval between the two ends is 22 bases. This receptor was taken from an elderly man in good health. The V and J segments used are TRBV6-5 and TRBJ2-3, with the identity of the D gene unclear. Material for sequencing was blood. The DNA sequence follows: TGTGCCAGCAGTTACGGCCCCACGGCATCCAAATGGTCAGATACGCAGTATTTT. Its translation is CASSYGPTASKWSDTQYF.